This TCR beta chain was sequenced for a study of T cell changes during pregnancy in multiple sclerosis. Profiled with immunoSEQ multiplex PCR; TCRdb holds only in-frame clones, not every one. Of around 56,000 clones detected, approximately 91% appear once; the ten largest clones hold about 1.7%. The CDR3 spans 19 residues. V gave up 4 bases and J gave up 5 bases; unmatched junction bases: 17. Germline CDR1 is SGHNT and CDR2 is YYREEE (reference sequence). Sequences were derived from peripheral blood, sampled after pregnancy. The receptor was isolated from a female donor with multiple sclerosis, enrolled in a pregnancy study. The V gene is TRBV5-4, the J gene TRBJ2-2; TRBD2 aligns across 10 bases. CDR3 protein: CASSPTRGTSALVTGELFF. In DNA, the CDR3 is TGTGCCAGCAGCCCGACGCGGGGGACTAGCGCTTTGGTAACCGGGGAGCTGTTTTTT.